The source of this TCR beta chain is a study of shared clonotypes between healthy human individuals. There were only Caucasian adults among the donors, and all lived in Nashville, Tennessee. This clone was found once. Produced via immunoSEQ multiplex PCR; TCRdb's table is partial and in-frame only. Here the sample spans a few hundred thousand clones, over 60% being singletons. The CDR3 runs 17 residues. Looked up from germline, CDR1 is SGHTA and CDR2 is FQGNSA. Trimming stripped 3 bases from V and 2 bases from J, with 20 bases between. This TCR came from a man in his thirties or forties in good health. Sequencing used memory CD4+ T cells sorted from blood. The subset denotes: CD45RA-negative fraction. This chain connects TRBV7-2 to TRBJ2-7; D might be TRBD2 (5 bases). The CDR3 loop is CASSLVSFGDYPYEQYF. In DNA, the CDR3 is TGTGCCAGCAGCTTGGTTTCTTTCGGGGATTACCCCTACGAGCAGTACTTC.